The T cell receptor beta chain under discussion was sequenced for a study of cytomegalovirus exposure and HLA in healthy donors. Study-level results: The authors enumerated over 150 TCR beta chains as linked to cytomegalovirus. In the roughly 130 validation repertoires, a later analysis found that first-cohort TCR clusters tended to co-occur.

V dropped 6 bases and J dropped 9; count of bases not matched to a gene: 11. Germline CDR1 is SGHDN and CDR2 is FVKESK. The CDR3 sequence is 14 residues long. Assay: immunoSEQ multiplex PCR; the TCRdb copy retains only in-frame clones and omits some. The sample shows about 360,000 clones, 75% to 90% of them seen only once. Donors were drawn from the approximately 120-subject validation cohort, separate from the 666-subject first cohort. Comment on this clone: Its antigen is not identified.

This TCR was recovered from a woman aged 18-29 years in good health and CMV-seronegative. This chain connects TRBV14 to TRBJ2-1, with 7 bases lining up with TRBD1. Material: PBMCs. The CDR3: CASSGQVRGLEQFF. CDR3 bases: TGTGCCAGCAGTGGACAGGTCAGGGGCCTTGAGCAGTTCTTC.